The 21 T cell receptor beta chains below were found in one sample sequenced in a study of blood T cell repertoires in COVID-19. The protocol was immunoSEQ multiplex PCR, while the TCRdb copy is restricted to in-frame clones and leaves out a portion. The sample holds fewer than 70,000 clones, about 88% seen once. Sequenced material: peripheral blood. All receptors come from a man in his forties or fifties with active COVID-19.

V is TRBV14 and J is TRBJ2-5, with D possibly TRBD2 on 5 matching bases. This CDR3 comprises 13 residues. Germline V CDR1 and CDR2: SGHDN, FVKESK. Trimming stripped 4 bases from V and 5 bases from J, with 11 bases between. Here the CDR3 reads CASSLRVGETQYF. CDR3 bases: TGTGCCAGCAGCCTGCGGGTCGGCGAGACCCAGTACTTC.

The rearrangement joins TRBV6-1 to TRBJ2-7; perhaps TRBD1 as D (5 bases). V shed 1 base and J shed 7 bases, with 17 bases lying between them. In germline, CDR1 is MNHNS, CDR2 SASEGT. CDR3 length equals 15 residues. Here the CDR3 reads CASSEGTHNVGEQYF. The CDR3 coding sequence is TGTGCCAGCAGTGAAGGGACACATAATGTGGGGGAGCAGTACTTC.

This chain uses TRBV12-5 with TRBJ1-2; TRBD1 matches at 12 bases. Per germline, CDR1 LGHNT and CDR2 FRNRAP. This CDR3 comprises 16 residues. The J segment lost 8 bases and the V segment lost 1 base, leaving 8 bases of the junction unmatched. The CDR3 DNA sequence: TGTGCTAGTGGTTTGGCAGCGGGACAGGGGGCTCTCGGCTACACCTTC. Translated, it gives CASGLAAGQGALGYTF.

The rearrangement joins TRBV3-1 (or the pseudogene TRBV3-2) to TRBJ1-2; the match to TRBD1 covers 11 bases. The CDR3 totals 16 residues. V lost 5 bases, J lost 4 bases, and 9 bases stayed unmatched. CDR1 and CDR2 from the germline V gene are LGHDT and YNNKEL (reference sequence). CDR3: CASSSRDRGLIYGYTF. The CDR3 DNA reads TGTGCCAGCAGCAGCCGGGACAGGGGGTTAATCTATGGCTACACCTTC.

CDR3: CASSLNTNMNTEAFF. The CDR3 DNA sequence: TGTGCCAGCAGCTTAAACACCAACATGAACACTGAAGCTTTCTTT. This sequence joins TRBV7-9 and TRBJ1-1, with D uncertain. This CDR3 spans 15 amino acids. The V end lost 2 bases, the J end lost 0 bases, and 10 bases lay between the germline ends. Germline-derived CDR1 and CDR2 are SEHNR and FQNEAQ (reference sequence). The whole variable domain, remainder taken from reference TRBV7-9 and TRBJ1-1, is DTGVSQNPRHKITKRGQNVTFRCDPISEHNRLYWYRQTLGQGPEFLTYFQNEAQLEKSRLLSDRFSAERPKGSFSTLEIQRTEQGDSAMYLCASSLNTNMNTEAFFGQGTRLTVV.

The chain recombines TRBV6-5 with TRBJ1-2; possible D gene TRBD1, 6 bases. Germline loops: CDR1 MNHEY, CDR2 SVGAGI. This CDR3 has 15 residues. The V end was cut by 0 bases, the J end by 1 base, with 9 bases between. DNA for the CDR3: TGTGCCAGCAGTTACTCGATGGACAGTAACTATGGCTACACCTTC. Translation gives CASSYSMDSNYGYTF.

This chain links TRBV7-2 with TRBJ2-2; D might be TRBD2 (6 bases). V lost 5 bases and J 1 base, leaving 14 bases between the germline ends. Germline V gene sequence: CDR1 SGHTA, CDR2 FQGNSA. The CDR3 is 16 residues long. CDR3 in amino acids: CASSRNPGLNTGELFF. CDR3 DNA sequence: TGTGCCAGCAGCCGGAATCCGGGACTGAACACCGGGGAGCTGTTTTTT.

The chain recombines TRBV7-2 with TRBJ2-7; D perhaps matches TRBD2 (6 bases). From germline, CDR1 is SGHTA and CDR2 FQGNSA. Trimming removed 6 bases from V and 2 bases from J, with 14 bases in between. This CDR3 is built from 14 residues. CDR3 sequence reads: CASRGGEGPYEQYF. The CDR3 nucleotides are TGTGCCAGCAGGGGGGGAGAGGGTCCCTACGAGCAGTACTTC.

V is TRBV5-4 and J is TRBJ1-1; D remains ambiguous. CDR1 SGHNT and CDR2 YYREEE come from the germline V gene (reference sequence). The CDR3 totals 14 residues. V lost 7 bases to trimming and J lost 1 base, with 14 bases between them. This chain's CDR3 is CASFGGSSNTEAFF. The CDR3 bases are TGTGCCAGCTTCGGAGGCAGTTCGAACACTGAAGCTTTCTTT.

The chain's CDR3 is CASSGVGRKTEAFF. Here the CDR3 DNA reads TGTGCCAGCAGCGGAGTAGGGAGGAAGACTGAAGCTTTCTTT. This chain joins TRBV11-2 and TRBJ1-1; D gene uncertain. Deletions cut 5 bases from V and 5 bases from J, with 15 bases between. The CDR3 has 14 amino acids. The germline V gene encodes CDR1 SGHAT and CDR2 FQNNGV.

In its sample, this clone was seen once. The genes are TRBV18 and TRBJ2-3, with D perhaps matching TRBD2 (6 bases). The CDR3 length is 14 residues. The V gene lost 4 bases and the J gene lost 5 bases, with 13 bases spanning the gap. Per the germline V gene, CDR1 is KGHSH and CDR2 is LQKENI. The chain's CDR3 is CASSLLAGLDTQYF. DNA of the CDR3: TGTGCCAGCTCACTACTAGCCGGCCTAGATACGCAGTATTTT.

The CDR3 protein is CASSSREETQYF. The CDR3 DNA reads as TGTGCCAGCAGTTCCAGGGAAGAGACCCAGTACTTC. The chain couples TRBV12-3 or TRBV12-4 to TRBJ2-5, with D perhaps TRBD1 (5 bases). The V end was cut by 4 bases, the J end by 3 bases, with 6 bases between. The CDR3 consists of 12 residues.

The rearrangement links TRBV13 to TRBJ1-4; D unresolved. The V gene lost 0 bases and the J gene lost 8 bases, with 7 bases spanning the gap. The CDR3 has 13 residues. Germline lookup yields CDR1 PRHDT and CDR2 FYEKMQ (reference sequence). The CDR3 protein is CASSLGEGEKLFF. DNA of the CDR3: TGTGCCAGCAGCTTAGGGGAGGGAGAAAAACTGTTTTTT.

The chain links TRBV19 to TRBJ2-4, with 10 positions matching TRBD1. The CDR3 spans 16 residues. V shed 2 bases and J 2 bases; nucleotides not matched to a gene: 3. The germline CDR1 and CDR2 sequences are LNHDA and SQIVND (reference sequence). CDR3 in amino acids: CASSIQTGGSKNIQYF. The CDR3 nucleotides read TGTGCCAGTAGTATACAGACAGGGGGCTCCAAAAACATTCAGTACTTC. The variable domain in full, with the rest retrieved from reference TRBV19 and TRBJ2-4, is DGGITQSPKYLFRKEGQNVTLSCEQNLNHDAMYWYRQDPGQGLRLIYYSQIVNDFQKGDIAEGYSVSREKKESFPLTVTSAQKNPTAFYLCASSIQTGGSKNIQYFGAGTRLSVL.

This clone occurred once. V usage is TRBV7-8 and J usage is TRBJ1-1; tentatively, D is TRBD1 (5 bases). The CDR3 length is 16 residues. The V end lost 1 base, the J end lost 6 bases, and 18 bases lay between the germline ends. Germline CDR1 is SGHVS and CDR2 is FQNEAQ. In DNA form, the CDR3 reads TGTGCCAGCAGCTTAGAATTCTCGGCAGGGTACGCTGAAGCTTTCTTT. It yields the protein CASSLEFSAGYAEAFF.

The V call is TRBV29-1, the J call TRBJ1-5; 7 nucleotides match TRBD1. Germline V CDR1 and CDR2: SQVTM, ANQGSEA. This CDR3 contains 14 residues. V was pared by 4 bases and J by 3 bases, with 6 bases of the junction left unmatched. In nucleotides, the CDR3 is TGCAGCGTTGCTTCCGACAGGGACAATCAGCCCCAGCATTTT. Translating gives CSVASDRDNQPQHF.

In its sample, this clone was seen a few times. CDR3 amino acids: CASSFGTGLEWAGYTF. The CDR3 DNA sequence: TGTGCCAGCAGCTTCGGGACAGGGCTCGAGTGGGCTGGCTACACCTTC. V gene TRBV7-8 combines with J gene TRBJ1-2; 9 bases line up with TRBD1. V dropped 3 bases and J dropped 7; count of bases not matched to a gene: 12. Germline CDR1 SGHVS, CDR2 FQNEAQ. This CDR3 has 16 amino acids.

V and J are TRBV3-1 (or the pseudogene TRBV3-2) and TRBJ2-3; possible D gene TRBD2, 7 bases. This CDR3 is 16 amino acids long. Trimming removed 5 bases at V and 1 base at J, with 16 bases between. Germline-derived CDR1 and CDR2 are LGHDT and YNNKEL (reference sequence). CDR3 sequence: CASSAQAGARTDTQYF. For the CDR3, the DNA is TGTGCCAGCAGCGCCCAGGCGGGGGCTCGCACAGATACGCAGTATTTT.

V gene TRBV6-1 combines with J gene TRBJ1-6; D may be TRBD1 (6 bases). Germline V gene sequence: CDR1 MNHNS, CDR2 SASEGT. CDR3 length: 14 amino acids. V was shortened by 3 bases and J by 13 bases, with 16 bases between the two germline ends. CDR3 protein: CASSDTGSIHPLHF. As DNA, the CDR3 is TGTGCCAGCAGTGACACAGGGTCAATTCACCCCCTCCACTTT.

The V call is TRBV7-2, the J call TRBJ2-7; a possible D gene is TRBD1 (5 bases). The CDR3 has 13 residues. Germline-derived CDR1 and CDR2 are SGHTA and FQGNSA. V was shortened by 1 base and J by 7 bases, with 11 bases between the two germline ends. The CDR3 protein is CASSLVRVGEQYF. Written as DNA, the CDR3 is TGTGCCAGCAGCTTAGTCAGGGTTGGTGAGCAGTACTTC.

The chain joins TRBV4-1 to TRBJ2-7; possible D gene TRBD2, 5 bases. CDR3 size: 13 residues. Germline V gene data show CDR1 as MGHRA and CDR2 as YSYEKL. With 1 base removed from V and 1 base from J, the gap between germline ends came to 5 bases. This chain's CDR3 is CASSQGTSYEQYF. The CDR3 DNA reads as TGCGCCAGCAGCCAAGGGACTTCCTACGAGCAGTACTTC.